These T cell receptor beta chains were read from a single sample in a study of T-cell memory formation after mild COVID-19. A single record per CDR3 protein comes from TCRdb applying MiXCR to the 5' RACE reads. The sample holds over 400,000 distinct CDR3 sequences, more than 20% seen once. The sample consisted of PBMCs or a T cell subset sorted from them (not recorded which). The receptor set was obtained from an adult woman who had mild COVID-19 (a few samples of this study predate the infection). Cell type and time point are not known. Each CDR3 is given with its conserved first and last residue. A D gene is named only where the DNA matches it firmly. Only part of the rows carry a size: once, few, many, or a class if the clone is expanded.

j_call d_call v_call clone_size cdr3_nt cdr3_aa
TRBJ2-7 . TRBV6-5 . TGTGCCAGCAGTAGCCGGGCTCGCGGAAAGTACGAGCAGTACTTC CASSSRARGKYEQYF
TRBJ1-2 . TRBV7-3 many TGTGCCAGCAGCCCCGAAGGCCGGGGGGGCTACACCTTC CASSPEGRGGYTF
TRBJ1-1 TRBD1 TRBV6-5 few TGTGCCAGCAGTTCCCGGACAGGGGCTATGAACACTGAAGCTTTCTTT CASSSRTGAMNTEAFF
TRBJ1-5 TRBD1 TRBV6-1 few TGTGCCAGCAGTGAGGGGACAGGGCGGCGATTTCAGCCCCAGCATTTT CASSEGTGRRFQPQHF
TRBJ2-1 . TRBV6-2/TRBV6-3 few TGTGCCAGCAGGGGAACACAAGGACGGGGGAATGAGCAGTTCTTC CASRGTQGRGNEQFF
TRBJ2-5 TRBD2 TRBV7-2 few TGTGCCAGCAGATCCGCCGGGACTAGCGGGGAGACCCAGTACTTC CASRSAGTSGETQYF
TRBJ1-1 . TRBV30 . TGTGCCTGGAGTCCCGCGCGGTCCCGAGCTTTCTTT CAWSPARSRAFF
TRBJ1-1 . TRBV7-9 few TGTGCCAGCGGGGAGAACACTGAAGCTTTCTTT CASGENTEAFF
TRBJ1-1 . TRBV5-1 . TGCGCCAGCAGCAATGCCCCTGGACAGAACACTGAAGCTTTCTTT CASSNAPGQNTEAFF
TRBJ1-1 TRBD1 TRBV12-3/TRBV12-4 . TGTGCCAGCAGCCACAGGGGAAGGGAGAACACTGAAGCTTTCTTT CASSHRGRENTEAFF
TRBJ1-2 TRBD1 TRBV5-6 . TGTGCCAGCAGCCCTGGGACAGTGGGGTGGAATGGCTACACCTTC CASSPGTVGWNGYTF
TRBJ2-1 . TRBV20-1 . TGCAGTGCTCCTCCGGATTTCCGGCAAGAGCAGTTCTTC CSAPPDFRQEQFF
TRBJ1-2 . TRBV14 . TGTGCCAGCAGCCAAAGCGGTGTTGGCTACACCTTC CASSQSGVGYTF
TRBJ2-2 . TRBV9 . TGTGCCAGCACCGACCCCGCCGGGGACCCCAACACCGGGGAGCTGTTTTTT CASTDPAGDPNTGELFF
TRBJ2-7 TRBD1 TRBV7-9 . TGTGCCAGCAGCTTGGCATATCAGGGACAGACTTCTTACGAGCAGTACTTC CASSLAYQGQTSYEQYF
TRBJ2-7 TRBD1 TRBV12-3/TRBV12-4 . TGTGCCAGCAGTTTGGTCTCCGGGACAGGGTACGAGCAGTACTTC CASSLVSGTGYEQYF
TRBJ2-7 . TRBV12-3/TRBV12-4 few TGTGCCAGCAGTTTATACGGCCACGAGCAGTACTTC CASSLYGHEQYF
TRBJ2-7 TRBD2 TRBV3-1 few TGTGCCAGCAGCCAAGAAGGTCCTAGCGGGGGGGCCAGGCGCTACGAGCAGTACTTC CASSQEGPSGGARRYEQYF
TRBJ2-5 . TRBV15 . TGTGCCACCAGCCAGGGATTCGGAGGGGCCCAAGACACCCAGTACTTC CATSQGFGGAQDTQYF
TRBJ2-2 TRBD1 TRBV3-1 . TGTGCCAGCAGCCAAGTTACAGGGGGCACCGGGGAGCTGTTTTTT CASSQVTGGTGELFF
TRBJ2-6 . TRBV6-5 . TGTGCCAGCAGAGAGTGGGGGAGGGGGGCGCCAGGGGCCAACGTCCTGACTTTC CASREWGRGAPGANVLTF
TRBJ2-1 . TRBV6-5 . TGTGCCAGCAGTTACCGTACAGGGTACAATGAGCAGTTCTTC CASSYRTGYNEQFF
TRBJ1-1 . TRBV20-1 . TGCAGTGCCGGACGGGTGGACACTGAAGCTTTCTTT CSAGRVDTEAFF
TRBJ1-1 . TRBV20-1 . TGCAGTGCTAGTCCACAGGGCATGAACACTGAAGCTTTCTTT CSASPQGMNTEAFF
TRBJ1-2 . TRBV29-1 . TGCAGCGTCCGAACGGCAAACAACTATGGCTACACCTTC CSVRTANNYGYTF
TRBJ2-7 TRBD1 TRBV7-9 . TGTGCCAGCAGCTTAGCCGGCAGGGGGTTTTACGAGCAGTACTTC CASSLAGRGFYEQYF
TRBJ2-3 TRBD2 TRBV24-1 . TGTGCCACCAGTGATTTAAAGCTAGCGGGAGAAGGTACGCAGTATTTT CATSDLKLAGEGTQYF
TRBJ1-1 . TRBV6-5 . TGTGCCAGCAGTTACTCCCCGTACACTGAAGCTTTCTTT CASSYSPYTEAFF
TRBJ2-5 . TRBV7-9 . TGTGCCAGCAGCCCTCCCTTGCGGGGGCTTACGTACCAAGAGACCCAGTACTTC CASSPPLRGLTYQETQYF